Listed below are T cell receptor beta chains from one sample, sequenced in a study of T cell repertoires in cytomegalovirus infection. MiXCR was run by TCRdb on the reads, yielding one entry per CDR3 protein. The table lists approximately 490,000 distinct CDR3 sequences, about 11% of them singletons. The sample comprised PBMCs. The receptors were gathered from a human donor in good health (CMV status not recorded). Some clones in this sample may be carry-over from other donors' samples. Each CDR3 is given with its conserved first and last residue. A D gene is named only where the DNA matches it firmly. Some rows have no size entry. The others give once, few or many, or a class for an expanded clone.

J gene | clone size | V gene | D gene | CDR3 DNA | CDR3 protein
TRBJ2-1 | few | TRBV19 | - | TGTGCCAGTAGTGTACAGTGGGGAGTTGGTGAGCAGTTCTTC | CASSVQWGVGEQFF
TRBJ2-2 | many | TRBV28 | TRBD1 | TGTGCCAGCAGCCTTAGACAGGGAGTAACCGGGGAGCTGTTTTTT | CASSLRQGVTGELFF
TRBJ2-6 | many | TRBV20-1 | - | TGCAGTGCTAGATCCCCGGAGGGAGGCTCTGGGGCCAACGTCCTGACTTTC | CSARSPEGGSGANVLTF
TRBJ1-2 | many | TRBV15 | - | TGTGCCACCAGCCTCGGGGGGGATGACTATGGCTACACCTTC | CATSLGGDDYGYTF
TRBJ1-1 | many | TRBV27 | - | TGTGCCAGCAGTTATAATGCGAACACTGAAGCTTTCTTT | CASSYNANTEAFF
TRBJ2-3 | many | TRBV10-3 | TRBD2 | TGTGCCATCAGTGGGACGACTAGCGGGGGGGGTGCAGATACGCAGTATTTT | CAISGTTSGGGADTQYF
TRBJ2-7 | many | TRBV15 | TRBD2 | TGTGCCACCAGCAGAGAAACTAGCGGGAGCTACGAGCAGTACTTC | CATSRETSGSYEQYF
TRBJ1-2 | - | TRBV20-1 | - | TGCAGTGCTAGAGACAACCCTAACTATGGCTACACCTTC | CSARDNPNYGYTF
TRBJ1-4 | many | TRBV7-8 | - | TGTGCCAGCAGCTTATTAATTAGGAGTGAAAAACTGTTTTTT | CASSLLIRSEKLFF
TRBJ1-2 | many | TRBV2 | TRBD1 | TGTGCCAGACAGGGGTGGAACTATGGCTACACCTTC | CARQGWNYGYTF
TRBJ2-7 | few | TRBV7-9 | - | TGTGCCAGCAGCCTTCTACATATAGCGACCGGGGAGCAGTACTTC | CASSLLHIATGEQYF
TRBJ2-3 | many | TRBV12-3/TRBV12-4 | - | TGTGCCAGCAGCCCCAGCGGTCCCTACACAGATACGCAGTATTTT | CASSPSGPYTDTQYF
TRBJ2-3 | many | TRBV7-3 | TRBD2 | TGTGCCAGCAGCTTAACGTCGAGTCGTTCGGCGGGAGGGCCAGGGACAGATACGCAGTATTTT | CASSLTSSRSAGGPGTDTQYF
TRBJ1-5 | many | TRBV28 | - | TGTGCCAGCAGTCCCAGTGGGGGGGTAAGGAATCAGCCCCAGCATTTT | CASSPSGGVRNQPQHF
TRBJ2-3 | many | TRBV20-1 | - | TGCAGTGCTAGAGGGGGCAGCACAGATACGCAGTATTTT | CSARGGSTDTQYF
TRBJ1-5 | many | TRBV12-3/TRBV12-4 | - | TGTGCCAGCAGTTTGGGGCAGGCCGGAATCCAGCATTTT | CASSLGQAGIQHF
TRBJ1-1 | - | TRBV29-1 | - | TGCAGCGCTGGGAAACAGGGGAACACTGAAGCTTTCTTT | CSAGKQGNTEAFF
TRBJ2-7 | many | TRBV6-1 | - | TGTGCCAGCAGGGTTGACAGGACGAGCTCCTACGAGCAGTACTTC | CASRVDRTSSYEQYF
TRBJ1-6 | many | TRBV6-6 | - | TGTGCCAGCAGTTACTCGGACGGCAATAATTCACCCCTCCACTTT | CASSYSDGNNSPLHF
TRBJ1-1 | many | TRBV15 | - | TGTGCCACCAGCAGAGGGGGACGGACAGACCTGAACACTGAAGCTTTCTTT | CATSRGGRTDLNTEAFF
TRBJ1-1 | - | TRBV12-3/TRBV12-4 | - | TGTGCCAGCACCCAAAGGAAGTTTGGAGCTTTCTTT | CASTQRKFGAFF
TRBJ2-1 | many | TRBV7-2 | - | TGTGCCAGCAGCTTAGAGCCAGGGGACTACAATGAGCAGTTCTTC | CASSLEPGDYNEQFF
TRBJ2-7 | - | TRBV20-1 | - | TGCAGTGCTCCAAGTGACTACGAGCAGTACTTC | CSAPSDYEQYF
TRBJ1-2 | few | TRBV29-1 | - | TGCAGCGTTTGGGCAGGGGTATCCAATGGCTACACCTTC | CSVWAGVSNGYTF
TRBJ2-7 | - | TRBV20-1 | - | TGCAGTGCTAGAACCGCGGGTACTTACGAGCAGTACTTC | CSARTAGTYEQYF
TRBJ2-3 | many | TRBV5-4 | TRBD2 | TGTGCCAGCAGCTTTTTTGGCGGGGGACCCACAGATACGCAGTATTTT | CASSFFGGGPTDTQYF
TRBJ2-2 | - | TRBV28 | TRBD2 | TGTGCCAGCAGTGCGACGCGCCCCGGGACTAGCGGGAGTCGTACCGGGGAGCTGTTTTTT | CASSATRPGTSGSRTGELFF
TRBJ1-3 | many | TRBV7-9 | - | TGTGCCAGCAGCCTTCAGGAATCCCTCTCTGGAAACACCATATATTTT | CASSLQESLSGNTIYF
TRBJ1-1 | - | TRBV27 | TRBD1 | TGTGCCAGCAGTCTCAGGGGGCGTGCTGAAGCTTTCTTT | CASSLRGRAEAFF
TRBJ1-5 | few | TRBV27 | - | TGTGCCAGCAGTTCATCCGGCCCGGCGGCCGCCACCTTTAGCAATCAGCCCCAGCATTTT | CASSSSGPAAATFSNQPQHF